The source of this T cell receptor beta chain is a study of blood T cell repertoires in COVID-19 (dated by TCRdb to the early 2020s). For context, the study as a whole: Samples covering the acute and convalescent phases of COVID-19 were provided by collaborators in the United States, Italy and Spain. The material from the prospective study consisted of cDNA or gDNA derived from T cells, B-cell-depleted T cells, or PBMCs. Subjects who had been exposed to COVID-19, were actively infected with it, or had recovered from it provided the deeply sampled blood TCRbeta repertoires that made up the dataset. The repertoires were made available in a free public database intended to serve as a resource for research on the immune response to SARS-CoV-2. Samples came from the ongoing ImmuneRACE study (first 160 participants) plus 1,254 subjects from 6 global collaborators. The sample metadata nearly always contained a de-identified subject ID, COVID-19 status, age in years and sex. Where available, HLA class I and class II types were obtained from metadata supplied by the sample provider rather than from assay-based typing.

Beyond this particular receptor, the publication reports: The quantity of clinical and demographic metadata differed by source and by participant and was supplied without curation.

One collaborating source in Seattle enrolled patients during active infection and followed them longitudinally through the course of disease. Whole blood was collected in K2EDTA tubes by collaborating institutions according to the institutions' own protocols. For TCRbeta analysis, collaborators shipped samples as frozen whole blood, isolated PBMCs, or DNA extracted from either of those sample types. TCRbeta CDR3 regions were amplified from genomic DNA using the immunoSEQ Assay, a bias-controlled multiplex PCR. The authors' pipeline ran thus. The number of nucleated cells in each sample was estimated from the amplification of reference gene primers within the assay. Sequence reads were collapsed and filtered to measure the absolute abundance of every unique TCRbeta CDR3 rearrangement. For each sample, productive Simpson clonality was calculated as the square root of Simpson's diversity index across productive rearrangements. In TCRdb, the immuneACCESS table is reduced to in-frame sequences with V and J assigned. These tables do not hold every clone; where another copy was compared, an unresolved V gene accounts for under half, and the others remain unexplained. V and J calls plus clone size are reproduced from that table; the DNA served to infer D and trimming. The sample profile shows approximately 210,000 clones; around four fifths of them were found once. The top ten clonotypes cover approximately 10% of the sample.

This clone was seen a handful of times. Its recognized antigen is unknown. No base-level quality is on record; no much larger clone is a single base apart. The sample comprised peripheral blood. The sequence came from a woman of 80 years or more with COVID-19, enrolled during active disease.

CDR3 protein: CASSALGRDNQPQHF. The DNA sequence is as follows: TGTGCCAGTAGCGCTCTGGGGCGGGACAATCAGCCCCAGCATTTT. Recombination joined TRBV19 with TRBJ1-5, and the D gene may be TRBD1, 5 bases matching. Taken from cysteine to phenylalanine, the CDR3 has 15 residues. Only CDR3 DNA is held: 45 bases, read in frame from base 1. In the germline V gene (reference sequence), CDR1 corresponds to LNHDA and CDR2 to SQIVND. The germline ends are 15 bases apart after V is trimmed by 6 bases and J by 3 bases.